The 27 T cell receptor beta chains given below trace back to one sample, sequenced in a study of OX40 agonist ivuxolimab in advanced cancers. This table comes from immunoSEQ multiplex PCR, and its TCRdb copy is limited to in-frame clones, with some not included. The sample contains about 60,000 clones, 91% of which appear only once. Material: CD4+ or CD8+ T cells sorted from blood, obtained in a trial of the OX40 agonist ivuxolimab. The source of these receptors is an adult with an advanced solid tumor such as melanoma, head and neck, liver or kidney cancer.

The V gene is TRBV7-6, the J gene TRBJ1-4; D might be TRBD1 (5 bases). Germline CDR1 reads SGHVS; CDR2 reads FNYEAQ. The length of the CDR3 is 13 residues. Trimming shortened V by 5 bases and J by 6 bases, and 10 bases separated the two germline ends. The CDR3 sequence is CASSPPGDEKLFF. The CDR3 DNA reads TGTGCCAGCAGCCCCCCGGGGGATGAAAAACTGTTTTTT.

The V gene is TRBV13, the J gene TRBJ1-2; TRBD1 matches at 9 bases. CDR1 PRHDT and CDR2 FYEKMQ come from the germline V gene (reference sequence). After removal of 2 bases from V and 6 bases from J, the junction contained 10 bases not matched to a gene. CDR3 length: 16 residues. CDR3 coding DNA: TGTGCCAGCAGCTTACACACGGGACAGGGAGTGGATGGCTACACCTTC. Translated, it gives CASSLHTGQGVDGYTF.

CDR3 sequence reads: CASSEATPYSYNEQFF. Written as DNA, the CDR3 is TGTGCCAGCAGTGAAGCAACACCTTACTCCTACAATGAGCAGTTCTTC. The V call is TRBV2, the J call TRBJ2-1; D gene uncertain. Germline-derived CDR1 and CDR2 are SNHLY and FYNNEI. The V end lost 0 bases, the J end lost 0 bases, and 9 bases lay between the germline ends. The CDR3 loop spans 16 amino acids. Together with reference TRBV2 and TRBJ2-1, the CDR3 gives the full variable domain: EPEVTQTPSHQVTQMGQEVILRCVPISNHLYFYWYRQILGQKVEFLVSFYNNEISEKSEIFDDQFSVERPDGSNFTLKIRSTKLEDSAMYFCASSEATPYSYNEQFFGPGTRLTVL.

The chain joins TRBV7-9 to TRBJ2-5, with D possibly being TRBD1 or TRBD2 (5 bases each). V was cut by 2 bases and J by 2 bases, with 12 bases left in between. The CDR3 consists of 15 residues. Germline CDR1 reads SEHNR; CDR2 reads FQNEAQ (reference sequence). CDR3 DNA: TGTGCCAGCAGCTTAAAGGGGACGCTACAAGAGACCCAGTACTTC. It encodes CASSLKGTLQETQYF.

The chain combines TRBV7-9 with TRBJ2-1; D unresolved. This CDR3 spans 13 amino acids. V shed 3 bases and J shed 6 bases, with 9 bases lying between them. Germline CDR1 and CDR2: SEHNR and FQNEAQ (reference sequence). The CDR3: CASSLYLSNEQFF. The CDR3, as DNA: TGTGCCAGCAGCTTGTATCTGTCCAATGAGCAGTTCTTC.

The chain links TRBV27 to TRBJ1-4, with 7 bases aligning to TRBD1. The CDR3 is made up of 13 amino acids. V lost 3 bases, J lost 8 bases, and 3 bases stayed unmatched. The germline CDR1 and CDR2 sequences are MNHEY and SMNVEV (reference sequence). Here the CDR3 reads CASSLGQWEKLFF. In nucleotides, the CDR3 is TGTGCCAGCAGTTTGGGACAGTGGGAAAAACTGTTTTTT.

Here the CDR3 DNA reads TGTGCCAGCAGCCCTTTCACGGGACAGGGGGCCTACGAGCAGTACTTC. Its protein is CASSPFTGQGAYEQYF. This rearrangement joins TRBV5-4 to TRBJ2-7; 11 nucleotides align to TRBD1. CDR1 is SGHNT, CDR2 YYREEE, per germline (reference sequence). The CDR3 has 16 amino acids. Trimming at V came to 4 bases and at J to 2 bases, leaving 8 bases not matched to a gene.

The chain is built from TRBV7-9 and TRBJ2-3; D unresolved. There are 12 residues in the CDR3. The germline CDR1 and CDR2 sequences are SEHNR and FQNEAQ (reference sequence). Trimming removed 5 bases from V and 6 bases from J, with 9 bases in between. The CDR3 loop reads CASSPRMDTQYF. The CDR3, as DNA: TGTGCCAGCAGCCCTCGTATGGATACGCAGTATTTT.

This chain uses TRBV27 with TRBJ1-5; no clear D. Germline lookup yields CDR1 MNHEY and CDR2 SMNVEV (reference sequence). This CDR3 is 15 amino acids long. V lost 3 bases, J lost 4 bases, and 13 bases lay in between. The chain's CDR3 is CASSFSGGSNQPQHF. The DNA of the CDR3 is TGTGCCAGCAGTTTTTCCGGCGGAAGTAATCAGCCCCAGCATTTT.

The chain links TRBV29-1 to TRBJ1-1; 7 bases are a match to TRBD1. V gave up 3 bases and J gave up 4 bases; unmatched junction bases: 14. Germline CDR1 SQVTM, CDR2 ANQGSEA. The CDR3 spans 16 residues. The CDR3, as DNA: TGCAGCGTTGAGGCCCCACGACAGGGTTTGGGCACTGAAGCTTTCTTT. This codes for CSVEAPRQGLGTEAFF.

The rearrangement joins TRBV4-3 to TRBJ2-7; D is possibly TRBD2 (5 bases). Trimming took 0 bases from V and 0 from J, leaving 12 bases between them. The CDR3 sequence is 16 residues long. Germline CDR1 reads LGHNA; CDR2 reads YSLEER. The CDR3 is CASSQETGLHSYEQYF. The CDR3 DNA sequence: TGCGCCAGCAGCCAAGAGACTGGACTGCACTCCTACGAGCAGTACTTC.

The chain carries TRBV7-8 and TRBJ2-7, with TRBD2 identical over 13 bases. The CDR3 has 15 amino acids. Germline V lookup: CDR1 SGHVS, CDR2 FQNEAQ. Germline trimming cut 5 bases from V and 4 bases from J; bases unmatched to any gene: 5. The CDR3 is CASSAGLAGPYEQYF. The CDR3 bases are TGTGCCAGCAGCGCGGGACTAGCGGGACCATACGAGCAGTACTTC.

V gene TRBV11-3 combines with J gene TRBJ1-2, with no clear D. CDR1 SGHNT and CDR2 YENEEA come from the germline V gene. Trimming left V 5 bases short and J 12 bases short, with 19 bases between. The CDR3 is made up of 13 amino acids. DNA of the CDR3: TGTGCCAGCAGCCCCGGGAATAAGGTAGGAGACACCTTC. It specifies CASSPGNKVGDTF.

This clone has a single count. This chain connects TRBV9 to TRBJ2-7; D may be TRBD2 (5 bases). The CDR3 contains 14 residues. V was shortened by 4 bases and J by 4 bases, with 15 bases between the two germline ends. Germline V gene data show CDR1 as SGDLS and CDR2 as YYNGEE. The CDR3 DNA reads TGTGCCAGCAGCCACCGCGGGCTGTGGTACGAGCAGTACTTC. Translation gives CASSHRGLWYEQYF.

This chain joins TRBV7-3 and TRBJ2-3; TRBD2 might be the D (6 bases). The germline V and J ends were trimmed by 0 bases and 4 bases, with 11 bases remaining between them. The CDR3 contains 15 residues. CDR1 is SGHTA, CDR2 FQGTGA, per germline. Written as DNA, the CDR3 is TGTGCCAGCAGCTTAACCCAAAGACTAGCAGATACGCAGTATTTT. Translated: CASSLTQRLADTQYF.

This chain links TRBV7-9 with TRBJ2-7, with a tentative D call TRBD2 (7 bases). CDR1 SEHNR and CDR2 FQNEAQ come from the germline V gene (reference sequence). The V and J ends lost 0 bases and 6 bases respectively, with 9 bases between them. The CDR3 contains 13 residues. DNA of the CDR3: TGTGCCAGCAGCTTAGCGGGGGGGCTCGAGCAGTACGTC. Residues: CASSLAGGLEQYV.

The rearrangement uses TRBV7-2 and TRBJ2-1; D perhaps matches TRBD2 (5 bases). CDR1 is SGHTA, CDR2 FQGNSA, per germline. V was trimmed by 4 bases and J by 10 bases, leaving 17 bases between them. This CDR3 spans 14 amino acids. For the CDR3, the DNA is TGTGCCAGCAGCTCACTAGAGGCTAGCAAGGAGCAGTTCTTC. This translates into CASSSLEASKEQFF.

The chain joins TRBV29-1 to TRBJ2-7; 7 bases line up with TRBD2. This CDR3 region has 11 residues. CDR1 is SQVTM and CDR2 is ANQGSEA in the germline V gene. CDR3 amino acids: CSAREGREQYV. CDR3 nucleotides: TGCAGTGCCAGGGAGGGGCGTGAGCAGTACGTC.

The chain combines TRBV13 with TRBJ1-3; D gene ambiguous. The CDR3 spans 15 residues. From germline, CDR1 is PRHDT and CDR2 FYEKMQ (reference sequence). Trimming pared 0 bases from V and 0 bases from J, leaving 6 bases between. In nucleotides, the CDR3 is TGTGCCAGCAGCTTAGGGTGGAGCTCTGGAAACACCATATATTTT. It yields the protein CASSLGWSSGNTIYF.

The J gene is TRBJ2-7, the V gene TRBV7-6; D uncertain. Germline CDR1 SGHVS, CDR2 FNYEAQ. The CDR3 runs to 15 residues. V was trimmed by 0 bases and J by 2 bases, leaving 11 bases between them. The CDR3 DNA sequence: TGTGCCAGCAGCTTAGCCCCTGGCCCGACCTACGAGCAGTACTTC. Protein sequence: CASSLAPGPTYEQYF.

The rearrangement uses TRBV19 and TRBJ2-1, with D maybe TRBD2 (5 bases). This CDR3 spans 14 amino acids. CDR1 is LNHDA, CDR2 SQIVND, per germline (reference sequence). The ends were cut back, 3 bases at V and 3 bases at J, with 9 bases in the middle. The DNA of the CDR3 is TGTGCCAGTAGTATTCGGACTGTCTACAATGAGCAGTTCTTC. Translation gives CASSIRTVYNEQFF.

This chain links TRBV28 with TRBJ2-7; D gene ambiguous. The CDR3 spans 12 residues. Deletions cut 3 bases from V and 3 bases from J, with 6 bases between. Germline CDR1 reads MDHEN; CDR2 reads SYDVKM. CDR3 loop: CASSLGNYEQYF. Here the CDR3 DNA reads TGTGCCAGCAGTTTGGGGAACTACGAGCAGTACTTC.

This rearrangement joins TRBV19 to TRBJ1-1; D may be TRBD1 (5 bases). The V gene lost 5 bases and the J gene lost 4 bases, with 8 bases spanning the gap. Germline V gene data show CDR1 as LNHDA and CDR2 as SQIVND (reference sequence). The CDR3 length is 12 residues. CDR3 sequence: CASSVGATEAFF. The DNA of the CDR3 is TGTGCCAGTAGTGTCGGGGCCACTGAAGCTTTCTTT. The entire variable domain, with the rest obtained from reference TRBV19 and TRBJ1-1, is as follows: DGGITQSPKYLFRKEGQNVTLSCEQNLNHDAMYWYRQDPGQGLRLIYYSQIVNDFQKGDIAEGYSVSREKKESFPLTVTSAQKNPTAFYLCASSVGATEAFFGQGTRLTVV.

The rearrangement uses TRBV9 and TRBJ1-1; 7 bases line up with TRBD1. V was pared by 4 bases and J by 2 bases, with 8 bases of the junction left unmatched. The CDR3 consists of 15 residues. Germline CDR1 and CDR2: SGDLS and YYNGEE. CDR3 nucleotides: TGTGCCAGCAGCTCAGGGGGGAGGATTAACACTGAAGCTTTCTTT. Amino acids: CASSSGGRINTEAFF.

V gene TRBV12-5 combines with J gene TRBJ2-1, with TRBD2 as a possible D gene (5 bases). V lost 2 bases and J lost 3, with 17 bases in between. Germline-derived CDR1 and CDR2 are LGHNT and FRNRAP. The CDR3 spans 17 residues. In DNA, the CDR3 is TGTGCTAGTGGTTTGTCAGAGTCCGGACTCTTCTACAATGAGCAGTTCTTC. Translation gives CASGLSESGLFYNEQFF.

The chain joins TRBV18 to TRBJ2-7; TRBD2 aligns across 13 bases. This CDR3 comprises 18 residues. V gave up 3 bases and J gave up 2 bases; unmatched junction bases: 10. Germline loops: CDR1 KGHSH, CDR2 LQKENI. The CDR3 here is CASSPKGLAGIETYEQYF. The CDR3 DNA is TGTGCCAGCTCACCCAAGGGACTAGCGGGAATAGAAACCTACGAGCAGTACTTC.

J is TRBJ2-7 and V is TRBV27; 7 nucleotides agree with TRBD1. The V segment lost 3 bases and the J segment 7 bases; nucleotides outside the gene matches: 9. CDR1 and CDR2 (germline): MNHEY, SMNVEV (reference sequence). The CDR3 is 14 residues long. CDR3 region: CASSLTGRVGEQYF. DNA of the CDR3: TGTGCCAGCAGTTTGACAGGGCGGGTAGGGGAGCAGTACTTC.